This passage covers 25 T cell receptor beta chains from one sample sequenced in a study of metastatic and nonmetastatic thyroid tumors. Treatment of any kind had been given to no patient before thyroid surgery. TCRdb re-called the PCR reads with MiXCR. Among about 21,000 clones, around 30% were seen once, and the ten largest hold about a fifth. Sequencing used blood. The receptor set was obtained from a female donor with papillary thyroid cancer or a benign thyroid nodule (not recorded which). Some clones in this sample may be carry-over from other donors' samples.

This clone was seen many times. At the DNA level, this CDR3 is encoded by other sequences in the same sample as well. The V call is TRBV4-2, the J call TRBJ2-1; 9 bases line up with TRBD1. The V segment lost 3 bases and the J segment 0 bases; nucleotides outside the gene matches: 0. The CDR3 has 15 residues. Germline V lookup: CDR1 LGHNA, CDR2 YNFKEQ. The CDR3 DNA reads as TGTGCCAGCAGCCAGGGACAGGGCTCCTACAATGAGCAGTTCTTC. This gives the protein CASSQGQGSYNEQFF.

The table lists this clone with a few counts. J is TRBJ1-6 and V is TRBV6-1, with 8 bases that match TRBD1. The CDR3 is 13 residues long. J gave up 7 bases and V 7 bases, and 3 bases lay outside the gene matches. Germline V CDR1 and CDR2: MNHNS, SASEGT. The CDR3 region is CASMDRENSPLHF. Here the CDR3 DNA reads TGTGCCAGCATGGACAGGGAAAATTCACCCCTCCACTTT.

The table lists this clone with many counts. The chain uses TRBV6-6 and TRBJ1-1; D is possibly TRBD1 (5 bases). The CDR3 is 13 residues long. V was cut by 2 bases and J by 8 bases, with 12 bases left in between. Germline CDR1 and CDR2: MNHNY and SVGAGI (reference sequence). The CDR3 region is CASSYGQGREAFF. CDR3 bases: TGTGCCAGCAGTTACGGGCAGGGTAGGGAAGCTTTCTTT.

The sample holds many counts of this clone. The CDR3 coding sequence is TGCAGCGGTTCGGGAACGAACACTGAAGCTTTCTTT. Protein product: CSGSGTNTEAFF. The J gene is TRBJ1-1, the V gene TRBV29-1; D unclear. The V gene lost 7 bases and the J gene lost 1 base, with 10 bases spanning the gap. The CDR3 has 12 residues. From germline, CDR1 is SQVTM and CDR2 ANQGSEA.

The chain recombines TRBV20-1 with TRBJ1-6, with D possibly TRBD1 on 5 matching bases. V was cut by 3 bases and J by 14 bases, with 23 bases left in between. The V gene's germline CDR1 is DFQATT and CDR2 SNEGSKA (reference sequence). The CDR3 length is 15 residues. This chain's CDR3 is CSAREGTTSGGALHF. CDR3 bases: TGCAGTGCTAGGGAGGGGACCACGTCTGGTGGGGCCCTCCACTTT.

This chain connects TRBV20-1 to TRBJ2-1; 7 bases are shared with TRBD2. From germline, CDR1 is DFQATT and CDR2 SNEGSKA (reference sequence). The CDR3 consists of 16 residues. The V and J ends lost 0 bases and 2 bases, in that order; junction bases with no gene match: 7. The CDR3 nucleotides read TGCAGTGCTAGAGATAGGGTAGCGGGCGCCTACAATGAGCAGTTCTTC. It codes for CSARDRVAGAYNEQFF.

In this sample, this clone turned up many times. V gene TRBV25-1 combines with J gene TRBJ2-3; 14 bases are a match to TRBD2. The germline V gene has CDR1 MGHDK and CDR2 SYGVNS. This CDR3 is built from 17 residues. Losses at the gene ends were 9 bases for V and 1 base for J; bases not matched to a gene: 9. The chain's CDR3 is CASRLAGGPEGTDTQYF. CDR3 coding DNA: TGTGCCAGTAGACTAGCGGGAGGGCCTGAAGGCACAGATACGCAGTATTTT.

This clone was detected a few times. The chain recombines TRBV2 with TRBJ2-7; 9 positions agree with TRBD2. V gave up 2 bases and J gave up 2 bases; unmatched junction bases: 4. The CDR3 runs 15 residues. CDR1 and CDR2 (germline): SNHLY, FYNNEI. The CDR3 DNA reads TGTGCCAGCAGTGAATTTAGCGGGAGCACCTACGAGCAGTACTTC. This encodes CASSEFSGSTYEQYF.

This clone was seen a handful of times. V is TRBV6-5 and J is TRBJ2-7; D is possibly TRBD2 (5 bases). CDR1 is MNHEY, CDR2 SVGAGI, per germline. With 4 bases removed from V and 3 bases from J, the gap between germline ends came to 16 bases. The CDR3 has 15 residues. Here the CDR3 DNA reads TGTGCCAGCAGTTCCTCAGGACTTAAACTCTACGAGCAGTACTTC. Translation: CASSSSGLKLYEQYF.

The V gene is TRBV7-9, the J gene TRBJ2-1; D gene ambiguous. The CDR3 contains 12 residues. From germline, CDR1 is SEHNR and CDR2 FQNEAQ (reference sequence). V was trimmed by 5 bases and J by 8 bases, leaving 10 bases between them. This chain's CDR3 is CASSDVGDEQFF. In DNA, the CDR3 is TGTGCCAGCAGCGACGTAGGCGATGAGCAGTTCTTC.

In its sample, this clone ranks as medium-sized. The V gene is TRBV19, the J gene TRBJ2-3; TRBD2 aligns across 7 bases. CDR1 is LNHDA and CDR2 is SQIVND in the germline V gene (reference sequence). J gave up 1 base and V 3 bases, and 7 bases lay outside the gene matches. The CDR3 is 16 amino acids. The DNA of the CDR3 is TGTGCCAGTAGTATCCCTAGCGCGGGGGGCACAGATACGCAGTATTTT. It translates to CASSIPSAGGTDTQYF. The variable domain in full, with the rest retrieved from reference TRBV19 and TRBJ2-3, is DGGITQSPKYLFRKEGQNVTLSCEQNLNHDAMYWYRQDPGQGLRLIYYSQIVNDFQKGDIAEGYSVSREKKESFPLTVTSAQKNPTAFYLCASSIPSAGGTDTQYFGPGTRLTVL.

In this sample, this clone turned up many times. The V gene is TRBV3-1, the J gene TRBJ2-6, with a weak D call TRBD1 (6 bases). This CDR3 contains 14 residues. Germline V lookup: CDR1 LGHDT, CDR2 YNNKEL (reference sequence). The germline V and J ends were trimmed by 4 bases and 5 bases, with 9 bases remaining between them. As DNA, the CDR3 is TGTGCCAGCAGCCCGGACAGCCGGGCCAACGTCCTGACTTTC. As protein: CASSPDSRANVLTF.

V gene TRBV11-1 combines with J gene TRBJ2-1, with D perhaps being TRBD1 or TRBD2 (6 bases each). This CDR3 spans 16 amino acids. The germline gives CDR1 SGHAT, CDR2 FQDESV (reference sequence). The ends were cut back, 5 bases at V and 9 bases at J, with 23 bases in the middle. The CDR3 protein is CASSLGTGAEEIEQFF. In DNA form, the CDR3 reads TGTGCCAGCAGCCTAGGGACGGGGGCCGAGGAAATTGAGCAGTTCTTC.

A note on this clone: The junction shows a germline mismatch at one end, possibly a read error. The chain has TRBV5-1 and TRBJ2-1; TRBD2 might be the D (6 bases). The CDR3 is 12 amino acids. The germline gives CDR1 SGHRS, CDR2 YFSETQ. The CDR3 DNA follows: TGCGCCAGCAGCTCGGAGGGTAATGAGGAGTTCTTC. Translation: CASSSEGNEEFF.

This clone was observed a handful of times. The chain has TRBV19 and TRBJ2-7; 11 positions match TRBD1. J lost 5 bases, V lost 3 bases, and 3 bases had no gene match. Germline CDR1 is LNHDA and CDR2 is SQIVND (reference sequence). This CDR3 has 14 residues. The CDR3 nucleotides read TGTGCCAGTAGTATGGGACAGGGGGGAGACGAGCAGTACTTC. Protein sequence: CASSMGQGGDEQYF.

Many counts were recorded for this clone. The chain carries TRBV29-1 and TRBJ2-2; 10 nucleotides agree with TRBD1. The trim removed 2 bases at V and 5 bases at J, leaving 8 bases unmatched. The germline V gene has CDR1 SQVTM and CDR2 ANQGSEA. CDR3 size: 16 residues. The CDR3 loop is CSVERGQGTNTGELFF. DNA for the CDR3: TGCAGCGTTGAAAGGGGACAGGGGACAAATACCGGGGAGCTGTTTTTT.

In its sample, this clone ranks as medium-sized. The CDR3 region has the DNA TGTGCCAGCAGCTTACGGTCAGGGATAGGGTCACCCCTCCACTTT. As protein: CASSLRSGIGSPLHF. The J gene is TRBJ1-6, the V gene TRBV7-8; TRBD1 might be the D (5 bases). The CDR3 covers 15 residues. The germline CDR1 and CDR2 sequences are SGHVS and FQNEAQ. V was trimmed by 2 bases and J by 10 bases, leaving 15 bases between them.

The chain joins TRBV20-1 to TRBJ1-6, with D perhaps TRBD1 (6 bases). V lost 3 bases, J lost 7 bases, and 16 bases lay in between. Germline V gene data show CDR1 as DFQATT and CDR2 as SNEGSKA (reference sequence). The CDR3 loop spans 15 amino acids. The CDR3 is CSASFPGVGNSPLHF. Written as DNA, the CDR3 is TGCAGTGCTAGTTTCCCAGGGGTCGGGAATTCACCCCTCCACTTT.

V is TRBV11-2 and J is TRBJ2-7; D is possibly TRBD2 (6 bases). The germline V gene encodes CDR1 SGHAT and CDR2 FQNNGV. The CDR3 has 16 residues. V was trimmed by 5 bases and J by 4 bases, leaving 21 bases between them. CDR3 in amino acids: CASSPWEPGLRYEQYF. Written as DNA, the CDR3 is TGTGCCAGCAGCCCATGGGAACCGGGACTTCGTTACGAGCAGTACTTC.

This clone was seen at least ten times. The chain couples TRBV28 to TRBJ1-1; D is undetermined. Trimming pared 5 bases from V and 1 base from J, leaving 11 bases between. This CDR3 has 14 amino acids. The germline CDR1 and CDR2 sequences are MDHEN and SYDVKM. The CDR3 region has the DNA TGTGCCAGCAGTCCCCCGGGCAGGAACACTGAAGCTTTCTTT. It specifies CASSPPGRNTEAFF.

In regard to this clone: An end of the junction does not agree with germline; a read error may underlie this. The chain uses TRBV12-3 or TRBV12-4 and TRBJ2-2; tentatively, D is TRBD1 or TRBD2 (6 bases each). This CDR3 spans 16 amino acids. The CDR3 sequence is CDSSSQGTSGTGELIF. CDR3 in DNA: TGTGACAGCAGTTCCCAGGGGACTTCGGGCACCGGGGAGCTGATTTTT.

Worth noting for this clone: At one end, the junction sequence differs from germline, possibly due to a read error. The chain couples TRBV4-2 to TRBJ1-4; D uncertain. The germline V gene has CDR1 LGHNA and CDR2 YNFKEQ. This CDR3 comprises 14 residues. The CDR3 sequence: CASSQEQGREKLSF. CDR3 sequence (DNA): TGTGCCAGCAGCCAAGAACAAGGGCGTGAAAAACTGTCTTTT.

This clone is medium-sized in the sample. At the DNA level, this CDR3 is encoded by other sequences in the same sample as well. V is TRBV20-1 and J is TRBJ1-6, with a tentative D call TRBD1 (6 bases). The CDR3 contains 14 residues. Trimming left V 3 bases short and J 7 bases short, with 13 bases between. The V gene's germline CDR1 is DFQATT and CDR2 SNEGSKA (reference sequence). The CDR3 sequence: CSARGGQQNSPLHF. CDR3 in DNA: TGCAGTGCTAGGGGCGGACAGCAAAATTCACCCCTCCACTTT.

This clone was seen many times. In DNA, the CDR3 is TGTGCCACCAGCGGAACAGGGTCTGGGGCCAACGTCCTGACTTTC. Protein sequence: CATSGTGSGANVLTF. V usage is TRBV15 and J usage is TRBJ2-6; D is possibly TRBD1 (6 bases). The CDR3 loop spans 15 amino acids. Per germline, CDR1 LNHNV and CDR2 YYDKDF (reference sequence). Deletions cut 5 bases from V and 1 base from J, with 9 bases between. Combining the CDR3 with reference TRBV15 and TRBJ2-6 gives the whole variable domain DAMVIQNPRYQVTQFGKPVTLSCSQTLNHNVMYWYQQKSSQAPKLLFHYYDKDFNNEADTPDNFQSRRPNTSFCFLDIRSPGLGDTAMYLCATSGTGSGANVLTFGAGSRLTVL.

V gene TRBV7-2 combines with J gene TRBJ2-7; 9 bases are a match to TRBD1. Unmatched junction bases numbered 13, after V lost 7 bases and J lost 6 bases. CDR1 is SGHTA and CDR2 is FQGNSA in the germline V gene. This CDR3 region has 15 residues. The CDR3 spells CASKSGTGTCTEQYF. The CDR3 DNA reads TGTGCCAGCAAGTCTGGGACAGGGACTTGCACCGAGCAGTACTTC.